Below are 25 T cell receptor beta chains sequenced from a single sample in a study of shared clonotypes between healthy human individuals. TCRdb's table, derived via immunoSEQ multiplex PCR, lists solely in-frame clones and lacks some. This sample has 2.3 million or so clones, with 93% found just once. Sequenced: naive CD4+ T cells from PBMCs. Documented subset: CD45RA+ positively selected. The receptors shown here come from a man between 18 and 35 years old in good health. Some clones in this sample may be carry-over from other donors' samples.

V and J are TRBV10-1 and TRBJ2-7; TRBD2 aligns across 12 bases. CDR1 is WNHNN, CDR2 SYGVQD, per germline (reference sequence). The junction had 2 bases not matched to a gene; V was cut back by 2 bases and J by 3 bases. This CDR3 region has 15 residues. CDR3 sequence (DNA): TGCGCCAGCAGTGAGGGACTAGCGGGATACTACGAGCAGTACTTC. This translates into CASSEGLAGYYEQYF.

The chain couples TRBV10-1 to TRBJ2-3; 7 bases map to TRBD1. V shed 0 bases and J 1 base; nucleotides not matched to a gene: 1. The CDR3 runs to 15 residues. The germline V gene has CDR1 WNHNN and CDR2 SYGVQD (reference sequence). DNA of the CDR3: TGCGCCAGCAGTGAGTCCGGGACAGGCACAGATACGCAGTATTTT. This sequence encodes CASSESGTGTDTQYF.

The rearrangement uses TRBV18 and TRBJ2-3; D is possibly TRBD1 (6 bases). The CDR3 extends over 14 amino acids. The V end lost 2 bases, the J end lost 1 base, and 7 bases lay between the germline ends. Germline loops: CDR1 KGHSH, CDR2 LQKENI. CDR3 sequence: CASSPWTGTDTQYF. Written as DNA, the CDR3 is TGTGCCAGCTCACCATGGACAGGCACAGATACGCAGTATTTT.

V is TRBV6-1 and J is TRBJ2-2, with D possibly being TRBD1 (5 bases). V was pared by 6 bases and J by 4 bases, with 15 bases between. The CDR3 is made up of 15 amino acids. CDR1 MNHNS and CDR2 SASEGT come from the germline V gene. The CDR3 here is CASRSTQGSTGELFF. The CDR3 coding sequence is TGTGCCAGCAGATCGACCCAGGGAAGCACCGGGGAGCTGTTTTTT.

V and J are TRBV5-1 and TRBJ1-2; D is possibly TRBD1 (6 bases). This CDR3 has 15 residues. V was trimmed by 0 bases and J by 2 bases, leaving 11 bases between them. Germline-derived CDR1 and CDR2 are SGHRS and YFSETQ. The CDR3 sequence is CASSLAPGANYGYTF. The DNA of the CDR3 is TGCGCCAGCAGCTTGGCCCCGGGGGCAAACTATGGCTACACCTTC.

The chain links TRBV28 to TRBJ2-5; weak D call: TRBD2 (5 bases). The V end lost 6 bases, the J end lost 3 bases, and 14 bases lay between the germline ends. The CDR3 is 14 amino acids. Germline V gene sequence: CDR1 MDHEN, CDR2 SYDVKM. The CDR3 DNA sequence: TGTGCCAGCAGCCGCACGGACTTCAAAGAGACCCAGTACTTC. Amino acids: CASSRTDFKETQYF.

This clone is a singleton in its sample. The V gene is TRBV19, the J gene TRBJ1-2; 9 bases are shared with TRBD1. CDR1 is LNHDA, CDR2 SQIVND, per germline (reference sequence). V gave up 4 bases and J gave up 2 bases; unmatched junction bases: 5. The CDR3 sequence is 15 residues long. The CDR3 reads CASSTQGALNYGYTF. The CDR3 DNA sequence: TGTGCCAGTAGTACACAGGGGGCACTCAACTATGGCTACACCTTC. The entire variable domain, with the rest obtained from reference TRBV19 and TRBJ1-2, is as follows: DGGITQSPKYLFRKEGQNVTLSCEQNLNHDAMYWYRQDPGQGLRLIYYSQIVNDFQKGDIAEGYSVSREKKESFPLTVTSAQKNPTAFYLCASSTQGALNYGYTFGSGTRLTVV.

The CDR3 spells CASSSQGRGTDTQYF. The DNA of the CDR3 is TGTGCCAGCAGCTCCCAGGGGAGGGGCACAGATACGCAGTATTTT. The J gene is TRBJ2-3, the V gene TRBV9, with TRBD2 as a possible D gene (7 bases). CDR1 SGDLS and CDR2 YYNGEE come from the germline V gene. The CDR3 is made up of 15 amino acids. V gave up 4 bases and J gave up 1 base, with 13 bases separating them.

This rearrangement joins TRBV28 to TRBJ1-1; D is ambiguous. V shed 8 bases and J shed 0 bases, with 7 bases lying between them. The CDR3 is 12 residues long. The germline V gene encodes CDR1 MDHEN and CDR2 SYDVKM. The CDR3 loop is CASASVNTEAFF. CDR3 sequence (DNA): TGTGCCAGCGCCTCAGTGAACACTGAAGCTTTCTTT.

In the case of this clone: The same CDR3 is also encoded by other DNA sequences in this sample. The gene calls are TRBV7-2 and TRBJ2-5; D is unclear. V shed 1 base and J shed 4 bases, with 7 bases lying between them. This CDR3 has 13 residues. The germline V gene has CDR1 SGHTA and CDR2 FQGNSA. The CDR3 nucleotides are TGTGCCAGCAGCTTAGACCTCAGAGAGACCCAGTACTTC. It translates to CASSLDLRETQYF.

This chain joins TRBV7-2 and TRBJ2-5; 11 nucleotides line up with TRBD2. Trimming took 0 bases from V and 4 from J; bases not matched to a gene: 4. This CDR3 comprises 16 residues. Looked up from germline, CDR1 is SGHTA and CDR2 is FQGNSA. CDR3 residues: CASSLAASGRPETQYF. In nucleotides, the CDR3 is TGTGCCAGCAGCTTAGCCGCTAGCGGGAGGCCAGAGACCCAGTACTTC.

The table lists this clone with a count of one. This chain links TRBV4-2 with TRBJ2-1, with D perhaps TRBD1 or TRBD2 (5 bases each). V was pared by 7 bases and J by 6 bases, with 10 bases between. The CDR3 totals 12 residues. Germline V gene sequence: CDR1 LGHNA, CDR2 YNFKEQ. The CDR3 protein is CASTAGSNEQFF. The CDR3 DNA reads TGTGCCAGCACCGCAGGGAGCAATGAGCAGTTCTTC.

The rearrangement links TRBV7-3 to TRBJ2-1; TRBD1 or TRBD2 may be the D gene (5 bases each). Between the trimmed V and J ends, which lost 0 bases and 7 bases, there was a span of 16 bases. There are 16 residues in the CDR3. The germline V gene encodes CDR1 SGHTA and CDR2 FQGTGA. The chain's CDR3 is CASSLTGTPPRNEQFF. DNA for the CDR3: TGTGCCAGCAGCTTAACGGGGACCCCCCCGAGGAATGAGCAGTTCTTC.

The V call is TRBV28, the J call TRBJ1-2, with TRBD1 matching over 11 bases. The CDR3 is 15 residues long. V shed 6 bases and J 4 bases; nucleotides not matched to a gene: 7. Germline V gene sequence: CDR1 MDHEN, CDR2 SYDVKM. For the CDR3, the DNA is TGTGCCAGCAGCTATCGGACAGGGGGCGGCTATGGCTACACCTTC. Protein sequence: CASSYRTGGGYGYTF.

The chain has TRBV4-1 and TRBJ2-1; D gene unclear. Trimming left V 0 bases short and J 7 bases short, with 16 bases between. Germline assignment: CDR1 MGHRA and CDR2 YSYEKL. This CDR3 has 16 amino acids. For the CDR3, the DNA is TGCGCCAGCAGCCAAGAGCGCTTTGCTCCTGGGAATGAGCAGTTCTTC. Amino acid sequence: CASSQERFAPGNEQFF.

V is TRBV7-8 and J is TRBJ2-3; 7 nucleotides align to TRBD1. The germline V gene has CDR1 SGHVS and CDR2 FQNEAQ. CDR3 length: 15 amino acids. J gave up 1 base and V 3 bases, and 4 bases lay outside the gene matches. The CDR3 DNA sequence: TGTGCCAGCAGCTTGCGACAGGGAGGCACAGATACGCAGTATTTT. Residues: CASSLRQGGTDTQYF.

As to this clone: The limits of the CDR3 on the DNA are not certain, so only TCRdb's listed CDR3 is given. V gene TRBV28 combines with J gene TRBJ2-2. The CDR3 is made up of 17 amino acids, end residues included. CDR1 and CDR2 from the germline V gene are MDHEN and SYDVKM. CDR3 in amino acids: CASSTSPDNVGTGELFF.

The V call is TRBV5-1, the J call TRBJ1-2; the D gene is possibly TRBD1 (6 bases). The ends were cut back, 0 bases at V and 4 bases at J, with 13 bases in the middle. Germline CDR1 SGHRS, CDR2 YFSETQ. This CDR3 spans 15 amino acids. CDR3 amino acids: CASSLGTADSYGYTF. The CDR3 nucleotides are TGCGCCAGCAGCTTGGGGACAGCGGACTCCTATGGCTACACCTTC.

The genes are TRBV27 and TRBJ2-3; TRBD1 is a possible D gene (5 bases). The germline gives CDR1 MNHEY, CDR2 SMNVEV (reference sequence). Trimming removed 5 bases from V and 0 bases from J, with 12 bases in between. The CDR3 contains 15 residues. The CDR3 DNA sequence: TGTGCCAGCAGTGGGGCGAGCGTTAGCACAGATACGCAGTATTTT. This codes for CASSGASVSTDTQYF.

V usage is TRBV7-3 and J usage is TRBJ2-1; 9 bases line up with TRBD2. The CDR3 is made up of 16 amino acids. CDR1 is SGHTA and CDR2 is FQGTGA in the germline V gene. After removal of 4 bases from V and 8 bases from J, the junction contained 12 bases not matched to a gene. DNA of the CDR3: TGTGCCAGCAGCTCTCAACCGGGACTAGCTCTCGATGAGCAGTTCTTC. It yields the protein CASSSQPGLALDEQFF.

This chain uses TRBV14 with TRBJ2-7; 8 positions match TRBD1. V lost 4 bases, J lost 3 bases, and 14 bases stayed unmatched. Germline V gene lookup returns CDR1 SGHDN and CDR2 FVKESK. The CDR3 covers 17 residues. The DNA of the CDR3 is TGTGCCAGCAGCCCGCCATCTCGCAGGGGGCCCCTCTACGAGCAGTACTTC. As protein: CASSPPSRRGPLYEQYF.

The J gene is TRBJ2-7, the V gene TRBV23-1, with D perhaps matching TRBD1 (7 bases). TRBV23-1 carries the ORF label, with uncertain function. V was cut by 6 bases and J by 2 bases, with 29 bases left in between. The CDR3 is 19 amino acids. CDR3 sequence: CASSRPGAPGGPLPYEQYF. The CDR3 DNA reads TGCGCCAGCAGCCGCCCGGGGGCCCCAGGGGGTCCTTTGCCCTACGAGCAGTACTTC.

Concerning this clone itself: Other DNA sequences from this sample encode an identical CDR3 as well. J is TRBJ2-1 and V is TRBV5-1; 8 bases are a match to TRBD2. V shed 2 bases and J 1 base; nucleotides not matched to a gene: 2. Germline CDR1 reads SGHRS; CDR2 reads YFSETQ. The CDR3 is made up of 15 amino acids. The CDR3 DNA is TGCGCCAGCAGCTTTACTAGCGGTTCCTACAATGAGCAGTTCTTC. Translated: CASSFTSGSYNEQFF.

Notes on this clone: This CDR3 is also generated by other DNA sequences in the sample. The genes are TRBV28 and TRBJ1-2; D is unresolved. Per germline, CDR1 MDHEN and CDR2 SYDVKM. This CDR3 spans 11 amino acids. V lost 5 bases to trimming and J lost 4 bases, with 5 bases between them. The CDR3 region has the DNA TGTGCCAGCAGTCTTTCCTATGGCTACACCTTC. This translates into CASSLSYGYTF.

V usage is TRBV5-5 and J usage is TRBJ1-1; D is undetermined. Germline V lookup: CDR1 SGHKS, CDR2 YYEKEE (reference sequence). The CDR3 totals 14 residues. Trimming took off 0 bases at V and 1 base at J, with 7 bases between the two ends. CDR3 DNA sequence: TGTGCCAGCAGCTTGGTCGCCGGGAACACTGAAGCTTTCTTT. Translating gives CASSLVAGNTEAFF.